The rows below give T cell receptor beta chains drawn from one sample of a study of beta chain features in type 1 diabetes. TCRdb's table, derived via immunoSEQ multiplex PCR, lists solely in-frame clones and lacks some. The sample holds some 160,000 clones, 7% to 10% seen once. The sample consisted of central memory CD4+ T cells from blood. The receptors shown here come from a woman aged 18 to 35 in good health. The CDR3 runs from the conserved cysteine through the conserved F or W. The D gene is left open where the match is weak. Clone size is given for some rows only: seen once, a few or many times, or a class if the clone is expanded.

abundance: -; j_gene: TRBJ1-2; len: 15; v_gene: TRBV4-2; d_gene: -; CDR3aa: CASSQDEESNYGYTF; CDR3nt: TGTGCCAGCAGCCAAGACGAGGAATCTAACTATGGCTACACCTTC
abundance: many; j_gene: TRBJ2-1; len: 18; v_gene: TRBV11-3; d_gene: TRBD2; CDR3aa: CASSLDQGGTSVNNEQFF; CDR3nt: TGTGCCAGCAGCTTAGATCAGGGCGGGACTAGCGTCAACAATGAGCAGTTCTTC
abundance: -; j_gene: TRBJ2-4; len: 14; v_gene: TRBV7-2; d_gene: -; CDR3aa: CASSLGGHKNIQYF; CDR3nt: TGTGCCAGCAGCTTAGGGGGACACAAAAACATTCAGTACTTC
abundance: few; j_gene: TRBJ1-2; len: 13; v_gene: TRBV7-9; d_gene: -; CDR3aa: CASSLGEGHGNTF; CDR3nt: TGTGCCAGCAGCTTAGGGGAGGGTCATGGCAACACCTTC
abundance: few; j_gene: TRBJ2-3; len: 18; v_gene: TRBV7-9; d_gene: TRBD2; CDR3aa: CASSQTSGRALSTDTQYF; CDR3nt: TGTGCCAGCAGCCAAACTAGCGGGAGGGCCTTGAGCACAGATACGCAGTATTTT
abundance: -; j_gene: TRBJ2-5; len: 14; v_gene: TRBV11-3; d_gene: -; CDR3aa: CASSLDRRDETQYF; CDR3nt: TGTGCCAGCAGCTTAGATCGGCGGGACGAGACCCAGTACTTC
abundance: few; j_gene: TRBJ2-5; len: 16; v_gene: TRBV5-6; d_gene: TRBD2; CDR3aa: CASSLAGGPYQETQYF; CDR3nt: TGTGCCAGCAGCTTGGCGGGGGGGCCGTACCAAGAGACCCAGTACTTC
abundance: -; j_gene: TRBJ2-7; len: 14; v_gene: TRBV28; d_gene: TRBD2; CDR3aa: CATSGRTGSYEQYF; CDR3nt: TGTGCCACCAGCGGGAGAACAGGTTCCTACGAGCAGTACTTC
abundance: -; j_gene: TRBJ1-5; len: 15; v_gene: TRBV30; d_gene: -; CDR3aa: CAWSVSLAGLQPQHF; CDR3nt: TGTGCCTGGAGTGTGTCCCTCGCAGGGCTTCAGCCCCAGCATTTT
abundance: few; j_gene: TRBJ2-4; len: 12; v_gene: TRBV19; d_gene: -; CDR3aa: CASSIQGGIQYF; CDR3nt: TGTGCCAGTAGTATCCAGGGAGGAATTCAGTACTTC
abundance: -; j_gene: TRBJ2-6; len: 17; v_gene: TRBV7-3; d_gene: -; CDR3aa: CASSPGDPTSGANVLTF; CDR3nt: TGTGCCAGCAGCCCGGGGGACCCGACCTCTGGGGCCAACGTCCTGACTTTC
abundance: few; j_gene: TRBJ2-1; len: 16; v_gene: TRBV7-3; d_gene: TRBD2; CDR3aa: CASSLIEREGYNEQFF; CDR3nt: TGTGCCAGCAGCTTAATTGAGCGGGAGGGTTACAATGAGCAGTTCTTC
abundance: -; j_gene: TRBJ2-7; len: 14; v_gene: TRBV6-1; d_gene: -; CDR3aa: CASNNPALSYEQYF; CDR3nt: TGTGCCAGCAACAACCCCGCTTTATCCTACGAGCAGTACTTC
abundance: few; j_gene: TRBJ2-5; len: 14; v_gene: TRBV5-1; d_gene: -; CDR3aa: CASSATITDETQYF; CDR3nt: TGCGCCAGCAGCGCGACCATCACAGACGAGACCCAGTACTTC
abundance: few; j_gene: TRBJ1-1; len: 14; v_gene: TRBV2; d_gene: -; CDR3aa: CASSDGGLNTEAFF; CDR3nt: TGTGCCAGCAGTGATGGTGGCCTGAACACTGAAGCTTTCTTT
abundance: few; j_gene: TRBJ1-1; len: 15; v_gene: TRBV5-1; d_gene: -; CDR3aa: CASSLAGGVNTEAFF; CDR3nt: TGCGCCAGCAGCTTGGCCGGGGGGGTGAACACTGAAGCTTTCTTT
abundance: few; j_gene: TRBJ1-1; len: 14; v_gene: TRBV7-2; d_gene: -; CDR3aa: CASSLDPLGREAFF; CDR3nt: TGTGCCAGCAGCTTAGATCCTCTGGGGCGTGAAGCTTTCTTT
abundance: -; j_gene: TRBJ2-3; len: 14; v_gene: TRBV29-1; d_gene: -; CDR3aa: CSLGGTAGGDTQYF; CDR3nt: TGCAGCCTAGGCGGGACAGCCGGGGGAGATACGCAGTATTTT
abundance: -; j_gene: TRBJ2-7; len: 12; v_gene: TRBV2; d_gene: -; CDR3aa: CASSEGSYEQYF; CDR3nt: TGTGCCAGCAGCGAAGGCAGCTACGAGCAGTACTTC
abundance: -; j_gene: TRBJ1-2; len: 14; v_gene: TRBV2; d_gene: -; CDR3aa: CASSPGSANYGYTF; CDR3nt: TGTGCCAGCAGTCCCGGGTCGGCTAACTATGGCTACACCTTC
abundance: few; j_gene: TRBJ1-1; len: 15; v_gene: TRBV19; d_gene: TRBD1; CDR3aa: CASSPMTGGSTEAFF; CDR3nt: TGTGCCAGTAGTCCGATGACAGGGGGCTCGACTGAAGCTTTCTTT
abundance: -; j_gene: TRBJ1-2; len: 14; v_gene: TRBV5-1; d_gene: TRBD1; CDR3aa: CASSPGQGGYGYTF; CDR3nt: TGCGCCAGCAGCCCGGGACAGGGAGGCTATGGCTACACCTTC
abundance: few; j_gene: TRBJ1-1; len: 16; v_gene: TRBV5-5; d_gene: TRBD1; CDR3aa: CASSLAGTGRGTEAFF; CDR3nt: TGTGCCAGCAGCTTGGCCGGGACAGGGAGGGGCACTGAAGCTTTCTTT
abundance: many; j_gene: TRBJ2-5; len: 13; v_gene: TRBV7-2; d_gene: -; CDR3aa: CASSQRGKETQYF; CDR3nt: TGTGCCAGCAGCCAGCGCGGGAAAGAGACCCAGTACTTC